These 4 T cell receptor beta chains were all obtained from the same sample, sequenced in a study of shared clonotypes between healthy human individuals. Profiled with immunoSEQ multiplex PCR; TCRdb holds only in-frame clones, not every one. The table includes some 740,000 clones, about 92% detected once. Naive-designated CD8 cells lacked CD45RO, were positively enriched for CCR7, and omitted terminally differentiated effector memory CD45RA+ cells. Sequences were obtained from naive CD8+ T cells sorted from blood. These receptors were obtained from a man aged 25 to 40 in good health.

J is TRBJ2-1 and V is TRBV7-9, with 12 bases that match TRBD2. The CDR3 is made up of 16 amino acids. With 4 bases clipped from V and 7 bases from J, the junction kept 8 bases outside the gene matches. Germline lookup yields CDR1 SEHNR and CDR2 FQNEAQ (reference sequence). The CDR3 is CASSSTYGTSGNEQFF. CDR3 sequence (DNA): TGTGCCAGCAGCTCAACGTACGGGACTAGCGGGAATGAGCAGTTCTTC.

The genes are TRBV7-6 and TRBJ2-1, with 12 bases lining up with TRBD2. Germline lookup yields CDR1 SGHVS and CDR2 FNYEAQ. This CDR3 has 17 amino acids. V trimming: 2 bases; J trimming: 1 base; junction bases outside the gene matches: 3. CDR3 sequence: CASSLSGTSGSYNEQFF. Here the CDR3 DNA reads TGTGCCAGCAGCTTATCGGGGACTAGCGGGTCCTACAATGAGCAGTTCTTC.

V gene TRBV7-2 combines with J gene TRBJ2-3; D is possibly TRBD1 (6 bases). The germline V gene has CDR1 SGHTA and CDR2 FQGNSA. V was shortened by 2 bases and J by 2 bases, with 11 bases between the two germline ends. CDR3 length equals 15 residues. The CDR3 DNA reads TGTGCCAGCAGCTTATACAGGGACCCCACAGATACGCAGTATTTT. It encodes CASSLYRDPTDTQYF.

J is TRBJ2-7 and V is TRBV7-9; perhaps TRBD1 as D (6 bases). Germline loops: CDR1 SEHNR, CDR2 FQNEAQ (reference sequence). The CDR3 sequence is 13 residues long. Trimming left V 6 bases short and J 3 bases short, with 12 bases between. The CDR3, as DNA: TGTGCCAGCAGTCACAGGGATCGCTACGAGCAGTACTTC. Amino acids: CASSHRDRYEQYF.